A selection of T cell receptor beta chains follows, all from one sample in a study of cytomegalovirus exposure and HLA in healthy donors. TCRdb's table, derived via immunoSEQ multiplex PCR, lists solely in-frame clones and lacks some. The sample comprises approximately 70,000 clones, just over 75% of which are singletons, and 6% to 6.5% rests with the top ten. The sample comprised PBMCs. The source of these receptors is a man aged 45 to 65 in good health and CMV-seronegative. Each CDR3 is given with its conserved first and last residue. D genes are given only for firm matches. The size entry is marked missing in some rows and otherwise reads once, few, many or a size class.

size,J,D,V,DNA,CDR3
NA,TRBJ2-7,TRBD1,TRBV19,TGTGCCAGTAGTGCGTCACAGGGGATTGGGTACGAGCAGTACTTC,CASSASQGIGYEQYF
NA,TRBJ2-5,NA,TRBV10-1,TGCGCCAGCAGTGAGTCCCGTGTGGAGACCCAGTACTTC,CASSESRVETQYF
NA,TRBJ2-7,NA,TRBV4-1,TGCGCCAGCAGCGCCAGGGGTCGTTCGGGAGAGCAGTACTTC,CASSARGRSGEQYF
NA,TRBJ2-7,TRBD2,TRBV28,TGTGCCAGCAGTTTAGGGACTAGCGGCTCCTACGAGCAGTACTTC,CASSLGTSGSYEQYF
NA,TRBJ1-2,NA,TRBV6-5,TGTGCCAGCAGTCTCCCCGGGGTCCTGAGTACCTTC,CASSLPGVLSTF
NA,TRBJ2-7,NA,TRBV18,TGTGCCAGCTCACCAACTAGAGGGAACGAGCAGTACTTC,CASSPTRGNEQYF
NA,TRBJ2-5,NA,TRBV6-1,TGTGCCAGCAGTGAAACACGTCTTTCGGGGGGCGGGGGAGAGACCCAGTACTTC,CASSETRLSGGGGETQYF
NA,TRBJ2-7,TRBD2,TRBV7-9,TGTGCCAGCAGCTTTCGGACTAGCGGAGGCCCCTACGAGCAGTACTTC,CASSFRTSGGPYEQYF
NA,TRBJ2-3,TRBD2,TRBV19,TGTGCCAGTAGGACTAGCGGCACAGATACGCAGTATTTT,CASRTSGTDTQYF
NA,TRBJ1-2,TRBD1,TRBV19,TGTGCCAGTAGTACTACAGGGGGTGACCATGGCTACACCTTC,CASSTTGGDHGYTF
NA,TRBJ2-3,NA,TRBV30,TGTGCCTGGACCAGACACAACCCCACAGATACGCAGTATTTT,CAWTRHNPTDTQYF
NA,TRBJ1-2,NA,TRBV16,TGTGCCAGCAGCCAATCCCAGAAGTCTGGCTACACCTTC,CASSQSQKSGYTF
NA,TRBJ2-2,NA,TRBV5-8,TGTGCCAGCAGCTATGGGGGGACCGGGGAGCTGTTTTTT,CASSYGGTGELFF
few,TRBJ2-7,TRBD1,TRBV6-5,TGTGCCAGCAGTTACAGGGACAGGGGGCCGTACGAGCAGTACTTC,CASSYRDRGPYEQYF
NA,TRBJ2-7,TRBD1,TRBV5-6,TGTGCCAGCAGGAACGCCGGGACAGGCCCCTACGAGCAGTACTTC,CASRNAGTGPYEQYF
NA,TRBJ2-7,TRBD1,TRBV19,TGTGCCAGTAGTATAGGCCAGGGACAGGGGATTCGTACTTACGAGCAGTACTTC,CASSIGQGQGIRTYEQYF
NA,TRBJ2-2,NA,TRBV5-1,TGCGCCAGCAGCTTAGGAGACAGCACCGGGGAGCTGTTTTTT,CASSLGDSTGELFF
NA,TRBJ2-5,TRBD2,TRBV4-2,TGTGCCAGCAGCCAGAGCCCTAGCGGGAGAGAAGAGACCCAGTACTTC,CASSQSPSGREETQYF
NA,TRBJ1-6,TRBD1,TRBV19,TGTGCCAGTAGTATAGTCTGGACAGGGGATAATTCACCCCTCCACTTT,CASSIVWTGDNSPLHF
few,TRBJ1-1,NA,TRBV7-8,TGTGCCAGCAGCCTAGGTTACAGAACTTCTACTGAAGCTTTCTTT,CASSLGYRTSTEAFF
NA,TRBJ1-4,TRBD1,TRBV7-8,TGTGCCAGCAGCGGCCTACAGGGGGCTGGCGAAAAACTGTTTTTT,CASSGLQGAGEKLFF
NA,TRBJ1-1,NA,TRBV25-1,TGTGCCAGCACTCCAGATAACACTGAAGCTTTCTTT,CASTPDNTEAFF
NA,TRBJ1-3,NA,TRBV2,TGTGCCAGCAGTGGACAGTACTCTGGAAACACCATATATTTT,CASSGQYSGNTIYF
NA,TRBJ1-2,TRBD1,TRBV6-4,TGTGCCAGCAGTGATCACTCAGGGGGATCTGGCTACACCTTC,CASSDHSGGSGYTF
few,TRBJ2-7,TRBD1,TRBV5-4,TGTGCCAGCAGCGACCGGGACAGGGTCCCCGAGCAGTACTTC,CASSDRDRVPEQYF
NA,TRBJ2-7,NA,TRBV7-9,TGTGCCAGCAGCTTAGGTTACGTTGCGGCCGTCGGAGACGAGCAGTACTTC,CASSLGYVAAVGDEQYF
NA,TRBJ1-2,NA,TRBV10-2,TGCGCCAGCACCATCTACTCAGGGTCTGGCTACACCTTC,CASTIYSGSGYTF
few,TRBJ1-2,TRBD1,TRBV18,TGTGCCAGCTCGCCCGGGACAGGGTATGGCTACACCTTC,CASSPGTGYGYTF
NA,TRBJ1-1,NA,TRBV6-5,TGTGCCAGCAGTAGGACTCGAGGGAACACTGAAGCTTTCTTT,CASSRTRGNTEAFF
NA,TRBJ1-5,NA,TRBV5-1,TGCGCCAGCAGCGAGACAGGAGATCAGCCCCAGCATTTT,CASSETGDQPQHF
once,TRBJ1-1,TRBD1,TRBV27,TGTGCCAGCAGTTTTATCTCGACAGGGGTCGGCACTGAAGCTTTCTTT,CASSFISTGVGTEAFF
NA,TRBJ2-1,TRBD2,TRBV7-9,TGTGCCAGCAGCCGACTAGCCCAACCCTACAATGAGCAGTTCTTC,CASSRLAQPYNEQFF
NA,TRBJ2-1,TRBD1,TRBV7-7,TGTGCTAGCAGCACGGACAGGGGGGGTACAAATGAGCAGTTCTTC,CASSTDRGGTNEQFF
NA,TRBJ1-5,NA,TRBV9,TGTGCCAGCAGCGTAGACGGCAGGTATAGCAATCAGCCCCAGCATTTT,CASSVDGRYSNQPQHF
NA,TRBJ2-2,TRBD1,TRBV5-1,TGCGCCAGCAGAAGGACAGGGGAATCTACCGGGGAGCTGTTTTTT,CASRRTGESTGELFF
once,TRBJ1-2,TRBD1,TRBV7-9,TGTGCCAGCAGCCCGGTTGGGACAGACTATGGCTACACCTTC,CASSPVGTDYGYTF
NA,TRBJ2-2,NA,TRBV7-6,TGTGCCAGCAGACGCCAGGAACCGAACACCGGGGAGCTGTTTTTT,CASRRQEPNTGELFF
once,TRBJ2-7,NA,TRBV29-1,TGCAGCGTTGAAGAGGGACAACCTCCTTCCTACGAGCAGTACTTC,CSVEEGQPPSYEQYF
NA,TRBJ1-2,TRBD1,TRBV6-6,TGTGCCAGCAGCCTCCGGGACAGGGAGTATGGCTACACCTTC,CASSLRDREYGYTF
NA,TRBJ2-3,TRBD2,TRBV20-1,TGCAGTGCTAGGACTAGCGGGGAGCAGTATTTT,CSARTSGEQYF
NA,TRBJ1-4,TRBD1,TRBV28,TGTGCCAGCAGTCGATCCGGGACAGGGAGGGCTAATGAAAAACTGTTTTTT,CASSRSGTGRANEKLFF
NA,TRBJ1-3,NA,TRBV13,TGTGCCAGCAGCTTACTTTTTTTTGGAAACACCATATATTTT,CASSLLFFGNTIYF
NA,TRBJ2-6,TRBD2,TRBV7-6,TGTGCCAGCAGCTTGGCGGGGGTTTTTGGGGCCAACGTCCTGACTTTC,CASSLAGVFGANVLTF
NA,TRBJ2-2,TRBD1,TRBV5-1,TGCGCCAGCAGCGCGCCGGGACAGGGCAAGAACACCGGGGAGCTGTTTTTT,CASSAPGQGKNTGELFF